The entry below describes one T cell receptor beta chain. The target antigen is unknown. The sample is drawn from a study of T cell responses to AZD1222 COVID-19 vaccine. Points from the study as a whole: Close to half of spike-specific TCRs reportedly recognize unmutated variant regions. There were mostly white British donors and more females than males, and clonal diversity was possibly underestimated.

The protocol was immunoSEQ multiplex PCR, while the TCRdb copy is restricted to in-frame clones and leaves out a portion. The sample lists 130,000 or so clones, 70% to 90% occurring once. Germline loops: CDR1 MNHEY, CDR2 SVGEGT. V lost 5 bases and J 5 bases, leaving 18 bases between the germline ends. This CDR3 contains 15 residues. This material consisted of peripheral blood, taken on day 0 of AZD1222 vaccination. This TCR was sampled from an adult in good health. This rearrangement joins TRBV6-2 or TRBV6-3 to TRBJ1-2, with D maybe TRBD1 (6 bases). The CDR3 DNA follows: TGTGCCAGCAGTATTAGGGGGAGAGTTTCGTATGGCTACACCTTC. This gives the protein CASSIRGRVSYGYTF.